Listed here are 11 T cell receptor beta chains from one sample, sequenced in a study of PD-1 blockade in classical Hodgkin lymphoma. Using immunoSEQ multiplex PCR, the repertoire was profiled, and TCRdb retains in-frame clones only, with some absent. The sample holds approximately 60,000 clones; around 89% are singletons and the top ten take approximately 12%. All patients relapsed after autologous stem cell transplantation, and brentuximab vedotin exposure varied. Sequencing used peripheral blood mononuclear cells (PBMCs), obtained at baseline. These receptors came from a human donor with classical Hodgkin lymphoma.

V usage is TRBV6-1 and J usage is TRBJ2-1, with 10 bases aligning to TRBD2. V lost 3 bases and J lost 4; bases outside the gene matches: 12. The CDR3 spans 18 residues. The germline gives CDR1 MNHNS, CDR2 SASEGT. The CDR3 nucleotides are TGTGCCAGCAGTGAGGACTTTGCACTAGCGGGGATTTACAATGAGCAGTTCTTC. Translated, it gives CASSEDFALAGIYNEQFF.

The rearrangement links TRBV28 to TRBJ2-6, with 8 bases aligning to TRBD1. The junction had 9 bases not matched to a gene; V was cut back by 6 bases and J by 2 bases. This CDR3 region has 17 residues. Germline values: CDR1 MDHEN, CDR2 SYDVKM. In DNA form, the CDR3 reads TGTGCCAGCAGCCACCCGACAGGGGCAACTGGGGCCAACGTCCTGACTTTC. Residues: CASSHPTGATGANVLTF.

The chain recombines TRBV19 with TRBJ1-1; D gene uncertain. Looked up from germline, CDR1 is LNHDA and CDR2 is SQIVND (reference sequence). Between the trimmed V and J ends, which lost 3 bases and 2 bases, there was a span of 7 bases. This CDR3 comprises 13 residues. Here the CDR3 DNA reads TGTGCCAGTAGTATCGTTTTTAACACTGAAGCTTTCTTT. Amino acids: CASSIVFNTEAFF.

The chain is built from TRBV5-6 and TRBJ1-2, with 11 bases aligning to TRBD1. Per the germline V gene, CDR1 is SGHDT and CDR2 is YYEEEE. This CDR3 has 14 amino acids. J gave up 2 bases and V 3 bases, and 0 bases lay outside the gene matches. The CDR3 coding sequence is TGTGCCAGCAGCTGGACAGGGGGCAACTATGGCTACACCTTC. Translating gives CASSWTGGNYGYTF.

This sequence joins TRBV19 and TRBJ2-3; possible D gene TRBD2, 6 bases. V lost 5 bases, J lost 4 bases, and 10 bases lay in between. CDR3 length equals 13 residues. CDR1 and CDR2 from the germline V gene are LNHDA and SQIVND (reference sequence). In nucleotides, the CDR3 is TGTGCCAGTAGTGGGGCGGGGTCAGATACGCAGTATTTT. Protein: CASSGAGSDTQYF.

V usage is TRBV7-2 and J usage is TRBJ2-7; TRBD1 matches 10 bases. Germline CDR1 reads SGHTA; CDR2 reads FQGNSA. V gave up 4 bases and J gave up 2 bases; unmatched junction bases: 11. CDR3 length: 17 residues. The CDR3 coding sequence is TGTGCCAGCAGCTGGCCGGGACAGGGGTCTCCGGCCTACGAGCAGTACTTC. Translated, it gives CASSWPGQGSPAYEQYF.

V is TRBV2 and J is TRBJ1-1; no clear D. This CDR3 comprises 14 residues. The V end lost 3 bases, the J end lost 1 base, and 9 bases lay between the germline ends. Germline V gene data show CDR1 as SNHLY and CDR2 as FYNNEI. In nucleotides, the CDR3 is TGTGCCAGCAGTGACCTCATACAGAACACTGAAGCTTTCTTT. Protein: CASSDLIQNTEAFF. Looking up the rest from reference TRBV2 and TRBJ1-1 gives the full variable domain: EPEVTQTPSHQVTQMGQEVILRCVPISNHLYFYWYRQILGQKVEFLVSFYNNEISEKSEIFDDQFSVERPDGSNFTLKIRSTKLEDSAMYFCASSDLIQNTEAFFGQGTRLTVV.

The chain has TRBV5-6 and TRBJ2-1; a weak D match, TRBD2 (6 bases). CDR1 is SGHDT and CDR2 is YYEEEE in the germline V gene. V was pared by 4 bases and J by 3 bases, with 17 bases between. This CDR3 spans 16 amino acids. CDR3 coding DNA: TGTGCCAGCAGCCCTATGGGGGGACGGGGCTACAATGAGCAGTTCTTC. It encodes CASSPMGGRGYNEQFF.

The chain combines TRBV7-2 with TRBJ2-2; D uncertain. CDR3 size: 11 residues. Trimming left V 1 base short and J 11 bases short, with 5 bases between. CDR1 and CDR2 from the germline V gene are SGHTA and FQGNSA. Written as DNA, the CDR3 is TGTGCCAGCAGCTTAGTACCCGAGCTGTTTTTT. Encoded protein: CASSLVPELFF.

The rearrangement joins TRBV5-5 to TRBJ2-2; D is tentatively TRBD1 or TRBD2 (5 bases each). V was pared by 0 bases and J by 5 bases, with 11 bases between. This CDR3 is built from 15 residues. The germline V gene encodes CDR1 SGHKS and CDR2 YYEKEE (reference sequence). Here the CDR3 DNA reads TGTGCCAGCAGCTTGGGAGGGGTAGGGACCGGGGAGCTGTTTTTT. Translating gives CASSLGGVGTGELFF.

The chain links TRBV5-3 to TRBJ2-7; D perhaps matches TRBD2 (5 bases). TRBV5-3 has ORF status, its function being uncertain. V gave up 4 bases and J gave up 3 bases, with 11 bases separating them. This CDR3 has 13 amino acids. The CDR3 bases are TGTGCCAGAAGCCTTGGACTGAACTACGAGCAGTACTTC. Translation gives CARSLGLNYEQYF.